A single sample is the source of the 6 T cell receptor beta chains below, sequenced in a study of T cell responses to AZD1222 COVID-19 vaccine (dated by TCRdb to the early 2020s). Explained via the paper, the time point label denotes: about 28 days (+/-7) after the second vaccine dose. Library preparation was by the immunoSEQ multiplex PCR assay. Sourced from immuneACCESS, this table was stored by TCRdb with only in-frame sequences that have V and J called. A share of the clones is absent; for the studies checked, an unresolved V gene accounts for under half, and the remainder has no known explanation. The sample records about 69,000 clones, around four fifths of which are singletons. Around 25% of the sample is in the top ten clones. The input for sequencing was peripheral blood, taken 28 days after the second AZD1222 dose. These receptors originate from an adult who received the AZD1222 COVID-19 vaccine.

The genes are TRBV25-1 and TRBJ1-1, with 9 bases matching TRBD1. The ends lost 8 bases at V and 4 bases at J; junction bases unmatched: 2. The CDR3 is 12 residues long. Looked up from germline, CDR1 is MGHDK and CDR2 is SYGVNS. CDR3 sequence reads: CASSDRGTEAFF. The DNA for the CDR3 is TGTGCCAGCTCGGACAGGGGCACTGAAGCTTTCTTT.

The genes are TRBV7-2 and TRBJ2-2; 7 bases are shared with TRBD1. Germline-derived CDR1 and CDR2 are SGHTA and FQGNSA. The junction had 10 bases not matched to a gene; V was cut back by 5 bases and J by 4 bases. The CDR3 is 16 residues long. This chain's CDR3 is CASSPTLQGTTGELFF. For the CDR3, the DNA is TGTGCCAGCAGCCCGACCCTACAGGGGACCACCGGGGAGCTGTTTTTT.

The chain employs TRBV2 and TRBJ2-2, with 8 bases matching TRBD2. Germline CDR1 and CDR2: SNHLY and FYNNEI. The CDR3 spans 13 residues. V gave up 7 bases and J gave up 6 bases; unmatched junction bases: 4. The CDR3 protein is CASNGGGAGELFF. In nucleotides, the CDR3 is TGTGCCAGCAACGGGGGGGGCGCCGGGGAGCTGTTTTTT.

CDR3 sequence (DNA): TGTGCCAGTAGCTATGGACAGGCCGTCAGTTCACCCCTCCACTTT. Encoded protein: CASSYGQAVSSPLHF. V gene TRBV19 combines with J gene TRBJ1-6, with 7 nucleotides matching TRBD1. The CDR3 has 15 residues. With 6 bases clipped from V and 9 bases from J, the junction kept 11 bases outside the gene matches. The germline V gene encodes CDR1 LNHDA and CDR2 SQIVND (reference sequence). The whole variable domain, filled in from reference TRBV19 and TRBJ1-6, reads DGGITQSPKYLFRKEGQNVTLSCEQNLNHDAMYWYRQDPGQGLRLIYYSQIVNDFQKGDIAEGYSVSREKKESFPLTVTSAQKNPTAFYLCASSYGQAVSSPLHFGNGTRLTVT.

V usage is TRBV27 and J usage is TRBJ2-1; D is perhaps TRBD2 (5 bases). V lost 6 bases and J 0 bases, leaving 12 bases between the germline ends. The CDR3 sequence is 15 residues long. CDR1 and CDR2 (germline): MNHEY, SMNVEV (reference sequence). CDR3 DNA: TGTGCCAGCAGAGTATCTAGCTTCTCCTACAATGAGCAGTTCTTC. As protein: CASRVSSFSYNEQFF.

CDR3 sequence: CASSQDPGGVDYTF. The CDR3 DNA reads TGTGCCAGCAGCCAAGATCCGGGAGGGGTCGACTACACCTTC. This chain uses TRBV3-1 (or the pseudogene TRBV3-2) with TRBJ1-2, with D possibly matching TRBD1 (5 bases). V lost 0 bases and J 10 bases, leaving 15 bases between the germline ends. Germline V gene sequence: CDR1 LGHDT, CDR2 YNNKEL (reference sequence). The CDR3 has 14 amino acids.